This section outlines one T cell receptor beta chain sequence together with its context. Its antigen is as yet unknown. The data stem from a study of shared clonotypes between healthy human individuals. The table came from immunoSEQ multiplex PCR; TCRdb's copy has only in-frame clones and leaves some out. The table records about 2,100,000 clones, around 93% of them present only once. CD45RO negativity and positive selection for CCR7 defined naive CD8 cells, a population that excluded terminally differentiated effector memory CD45RA+ cells. CDR3 length equals 15 residues. V gave up 6 bases and J gave up 7 bases, with 19 bases separating them. Germline CDR1 LNHNV, CDR2 YYDKDF (reference sequence). Findings of the study overall: For naive CD4 cells, 5% to 6.5% of clonotypes were shared across a few donors. Shared clonotypes across all four donors exceeded non-shared ones in generation probability. Compared with memory subsets, naive subsets generally had larger estimated richness.

This receptor was identified in a young man in good health. Some clones in this sample may be carry-over from other donors' samples. Sequenced material: naive CD8+ T cells from PBMCs. The chain employs TRBV15 and TRBJ1-5, with a possible D match to TRBD1 (5 bases). This CDR3 reads CATSLSFEGEQPQHF. For the CDR3, the DNA is TGTGCCACCAGTCTCTCATTCGAAGGGGAGCAGCCCCAGCATTTT.